Listed below are T cell receptor beta chains from one sample, sequenced in a study of molecular identifiers for immune sequencing clone quantification. TCRdb analysed the PCR reads with MiXCR anew, one entry per CDR3 protein. The sample includes about half a million distinct CDR3 sequences, 20% to 25% of them seen just once. Specimen: naive CD8+ T cells from blood, with Jurkat cell RNA spiked in. The receptors derive from a human donor in good health. Some libraries in this study had Jurkat cell RNA spiked in. CDR3s include the opening cysteine and the closing phenylalanine or tryptophan. The D gene is left open where the match is weak. Expanded clones are given a class, and other clones once, few, many or no size at all.

CDR3aa: CASSIEPGQGVNEQFF
CDR3nt: TGTGCCAGTAGTATAGAACCGGGACAGGGGGTCAATGAGCAGTTCTTC
d_gene: TRBD1
v_gene: TRBV19
abundance: -
j_gene: TRBJ2-1

CDR3aa: CASSLAQRAGGSTDTQYF
CDR3nt: TGCGCCAGCAGCTTGGCCCAGAGGGCGGGAGGAAGCACAGATACGCAGTATTTT
d_gene: TRBD2
v_gene: TRBV5-1
abundance: many
j_gene: TRBJ2-3

CDR3aa: CAHDAYRENTEAFF
CDR3nt: TGTGCCCATGACGCTTATAGGGAGAACACTGAAGCTTTCTTT
d_gene: -
v_gene: TRBV30
abundance: many
j_gene: TRBJ1-1

CDR3aa: CASSLGLASSYEQYF
CDR3nt: TGTGCCAGCAGCTTGGGGCTAGCGAGCTCCTACGAGCAGTACTTC
d_gene: -
v_gene: TRBV5-6
abundance: many
j_gene: TRBJ2-7

CDR3aa: CASSYSRDTTRYDYGYTF
CDR3nt: TGTGCCAGCAGTTACTCCCGGGACACGACGCGTTATGACTATGGCTACACCTTC
d_gene: -
v_gene: TRBV6-2/TRBV6-3
abundance: -
j_gene: TRBJ1-2

CDR3aa: CASSLEEIYEQYF
CDR3nt: TGTGCCAGCAGCTTAGAGGAGATCTACGAGCAGTACTTC
d_gene: -
v_gene: TRBV7-9
abundance: -
j_gene: TRBJ2-7

CDR3aa: CASTDRGYQETQYF
CDR3nt: TGTGCCAGTACCGACCGGGGGTACCAAGAGACCCAGTACTTC
d_gene: -
v_gene: TRBV19
abundance: -
j_gene: TRBJ2-5

CDR3aa: CASSPEEGEQETQYF
CDR3nt: TGCGCCAGCAGCCCTGAAGAGGGAGAGCAAGAGACCCAGTACTTC
d_gene: -
v_gene: TRBV5-1
abundance: many
j_gene: TRBJ2-5

CDR3aa: CASSRTGGGKETQYF
CDR3nt: TGTGCCAGCAGCCGAACAGGGGGGGGAAAAGAGACCCAGTACTTC
d_gene: -
v_gene: TRBV13
abundance: many
j_gene: TRBJ2-5

CDR3aa: CASSQDPGTDYEQYF
CDR3nt: TGTGCCAGCAGCCAAGACCCCGGGACGGACTACGAGCAGTACTTC
d_gene: -
v_gene: TRBV4-2
abundance: few
j_gene: TRBJ2-7

CDR3aa: CASSPGTGRAEAFF
CDR3nt: TGTGCCAGCAGCCCGGGGACAGGGCGGGCTGAAGCTTTCTTT
d_gene: TRBD1
v_gene: TRBV7-2
abundance: few
j_gene: TRBJ1-1

CDR3aa: CASSGKRGVSYNEQFF
CDR3nt: TGTGCCAGCAGCGGCAAGCGGGGGGTCTCCTACAATGAGCAGTTCTTC
d_gene: TRBD2
v_gene: TRBV9
abundance: few
j_gene: TRBJ2-1

CDR3aa: CASSRTDTGELFF
CDR3nt: TGTGCCAGCAGCCGGACAGACACCGGGGAGCTGTTTTTT
d_gene: -
v_gene: TRBV27
abundance: many
j_gene: TRBJ2-2

CDR3aa: CASSLLASGSRDEQFF
CDR3nt: TGTGCCAGCAGTTTACTCGCTAGCGGGAGTAGGGATGAGCAGTTCTTC
d_gene: TRBD2
v_gene: TRBV28
abundance: -
j_gene: TRBJ2-1

CDR3aa: CASSYPSLDRRDGYTF
CDR3nt: TGTGCCAGCAGTTACCCTTCTTTGGACAGAAGGGATGGCTACACCTTC
d_gene: -
v_gene: TRBV6-2/TRBV6-3
abundance: -
j_gene: TRBJ1-2

CDR3aa: CASSQEMGDYGYTF
CDR3nt: TGCGCCAGCAGCCAAGAGATGGGGGATTATGGCTACACCTTC
d_gene: -
v_gene: TRBV4-3
abundance: few
j_gene: TRBJ1-2

CDR3aa: CASSLVSGSLNEQFF
CDR3nt: TGTGCCAGCAGCTTAGTTAGCGGGAGTCTCAATGAGCAGTTCTTC
d_gene: TRBD2
v_gene: TRBV7-2
abundance: few
j_gene: TRBJ2-1

CDR3aa: CSVVDGLQKPFF
CDR3nt: TGCAGCGTTGTGGACGGTCTCCAAAAACCGTTTTTT
d_gene: -
v_gene: TRBV29-1
abundance: -
j_gene: TRBJ1-4

CDR3aa: CASSFAGPPGELFF
CDR3nt: TGTGCCAGCAGCTTCGCGGGTCCCCCCGGGGAGCTGTTTTTT
d_gene: -
v_gene: TRBV7-3
abundance: many
j_gene: TRBJ2-2

CDR3aa: CASSMVSMTYEQYF
CDR3nt: TGTGCCAGCAGCATGGTGAGCATGACCTACGAGCAGTACTTC
d_gene: -
v_gene: TRBV5-6
abundance: many
j_gene: TRBJ2-7

CDR3aa: CASSYSGLANEQFF
CDR3nt: TGTGCCAGCAGTTACTCGGGACTAGCCAATGAGCAGTTCTTC
d_gene: TRBD2
v_gene: TRBV6-2/TRBV6-3
abundance: -
j_gene: TRBJ2-1

CDR3aa: CAWGTYEQYF
CDR3nt: TGTGCCTGGGGTACGTACGAGCAGTACTTC
d_gene: -
v_gene: TRBV30
abundance: -
j_gene: TRBJ2-7

CDR3aa: CSVEGQGSTGELFF
CDR3nt: TGCAGCGTTGAAGGACAGGGGAGCACCGGGGAGCTGTTTTTT
d_gene: TRBD1
v_gene: TRBV29-1
abundance: many
j_gene: TRBJ2-2

CDR3aa: CASAAAPRYGYTF
CDR3nt: TGTGCCAGCGCCGCGGCCCCCCGGTATGGCTACACCTTC
d_gene: -
v_gene: TRBV28
abundance: -
j_gene: TRBJ1-2

CDR3aa: CSLLSGTGELFF
CDR3nt: TGCAGCCTACTCTCTGGCACCGGGGAGCTGTTTTTT
d_gene: -
v_gene: TRBV29-1
abundance: many
j_gene: TRBJ2-2

CDR3aa: CASSPSPIDTANYGYTF
CDR3nt: TGTGCCAGCAGCCCAAGTCCCATAGACACCGCTAACTATGGCTACACCTTC
d_gene: -
v_gene: TRBV7-9
abundance: -
j_gene: TRBJ1-2

CDR3aa: CASSQDHPETSTDTQYF
CDR3nt: TGTGCCAGCAGCCAAGACCATCCTGAGACATCTACAGATACGCAGTATTTT
d_gene: -
v_gene: TRBV14
abundance: many
j_gene: TRBJ2-3

CDR3aa: CASSLAVRSGTSTDTQYF
CDR3nt: TGTGCCAGCAGCTTGGCCGTCCGTTCAGGGACTAGCACAGATACGCAGTATTTT
d_gene: -
v_gene: TRBV5-4
abundance: -
j_gene: TRBJ2-3

CDR3aa: CASSETEQMNTEAFF
CDR3nt: TGTGCCAGCAGTGAAACTGAACAGATGAACACTGAAGCTTTCTTT
d_gene: -
v_gene: TRBV6-1
abundance: many
j_gene: TRBJ1-1

CDR3aa: CASSPAGRQLNTEAFF
CDR3nt: TGTGCCAGCAGTCCCGCCGGAAGACAACTAAACACTGAAGCTTTCTTT
d_gene: -
v_gene: TRBV6-5
abundance: many
j_gene: TRBJ1-1

CDR3aa: CASSLAGGADSPLHF
CDR3nt: TGTGCCAGCAGCCTAGCAGGGGGCGCCGATTCACCCCTCCACTTT
d_gene: TRBD1
v_gene: TRBV7-9
abundance: -
j_gene: TRBJ1-6

CDR3aa: CASSYGARSYEQYF
CDR3nt: TGTGCCAGCAGTTACGGGGCCAGATCCTACGAGCAGTACTTC
d_gene: -
v_gene: TRBV6-2/TRBV6-3
abundance: few
j_gene: TRBJ2-7

CDR3aa: CASSSVTGGPVEQYF
CDR3nt: TGTGCCAGCAGTTCAGTTACGGGAGGGCCGGTAGAGCAGTACTTC
d_gene: TRBD2
v_gene: TRBV28
abundance: many
j_gene: TRBJ2-7

CDR3aa: CASIRITGLPVEAFF
CDR3nt: TGTGCCTCAATTAGGATTACAGGCCTCCCCGTTGAAGCTTTCTTT
d_gene: -
v_gene: TRBV30
abundance: many
j_gene: TRBJ1-1

CDR3aa: CASSLRGMGTDTQYF
CDR3nt: TGTGCCAGCAGTTTAAGGGGTATGGGCACAGATACGCAGTATTTT
d_gene: -
v_gene: TRBV28
abundance: many
j_gene: TRBJ2-3

CDR3aa: CSVEDGGGLYEQYF
CDR3nt: TGCAGCGTTGAAGATGGAGGGGGGCTGTACGAGCAGTACTTC
d_gene: -
v_gene: TRBV29-1
abundance: few
j_gene: TRBJ2-7

CDR3aa: CASSDRPTYGYTF
CDR3nt: TGTGCCTCCTCCGACAGACCTACCTATGGCTACACCTTC
d_gene: -
v_gene: TRBV30
abundance: few
j_gene: TRBJ1-2

CDR3aa: CASSLESGAFYEQYF
CDR3nt: TGTGCCAGCAGCCTAGAGTCGGGGGCTTTTTACGAGCAGTACTTC
d_gene: -
v_gene: TRBV11-2
abundance: few
j_gene: TRBJ2-7

CDR3aa: CAWSPGQGGYYGYTF
CDR3nt: TGTGCCTGGAGCCCTGGACAGGGGGGTTACTATGGCTACACCTTC
d_gene: TRBD1
v_gene: TRBV30
abundance: -
j_gene: TRBJ1-2

CDR3aa: CASSPENLDTQYF
CDR3nt: TGTGCCAGCAGCCCGGAGAACCTAGATACGCAGTATTTT
d_gene: -
v_gene: TRBV4-2
abundance: -
j_gene: TRBJ2-3